Reported below is one TCR beta chain. Its antigen is undetermined. The CDR3 covers 13 residues. CDR1 is SNHLY and CDR2 is FYNNEI in the germline V gene. V lost 6 bases, J lost 10 bases, and 17 bases lay in between. TCRbeta libraries were built with three rounds of nested PCR, modified from ARM-PCR. One entry per CDR3 protein results from TCRdb running MiXCR on the multiplex PCR reads. The table has approximately 90,000 distinct CDR3 sequences, around 71% seen once. The sample belongs to a study of tumor and adjacent non-tumor tissue in lung cancer. The template was RNA from unsorted bulk tissue. Study-level results: Tumor tissue had significantly higher TCR diversity than normal lung.

The V call is TRBV2, the J call TRBJ2-3; D is unclear. This TCR was recovered from a man in his sixties with non-small cell lung cancer. What was sequenced was lung tumor tissue. In DNA, the CDR3 is TGTGCCAGCAGGGAACTCGTAGTGGGTGCGCAGTATTTT. Protein product: CASRELVVGAQYF.